The 29 T cell receptor beta chains listed next were all sequenced from one sample in a study of T cells in Graves' hyperthyroidism and ophthalmopathy. The investigators amplified TCR beta CDR3 regions from RNA transcripts. HTBI primers were the set used in a first-round RT-PCR of the TCR CDR3. TCRdb called the multiplex PCR reads again in MiXCR, with one record for every CDR3 protein. The table records about 840,000 distinct CDR3 sequences, approximately 40% of them present only once. Sequenced: blood. The source is a man aged 18-30 years with Graves' hyperthyroidism.

The count of this clonotype is one. The rearrangement uses TRBV20-1 and TRBJ2-7; D unresolved. The CDR3 spans 13 residues. V was pared by 1 base and J by 1 base, with 8 bases between. Germline V gene sequence: CDR1 DFQATT, CDR2 SNEGSKA (reference sequence). In DNA form, the CDR3 reads TGCAGTGCTAGAGTTCCCCGGTCCTACGAGCAGTACTTC. Amino acids: CSARVPRSYEQYF.

The chain employs TRBV7-8 and TRBJ2-7, with D perhaps given as TRBD1 or TRBD2 (5 bases each). The germline V gene has CDR1 SGHVS and CDR2 FQNEAQ. The CDR3 sequence is 15 residues long. V shed 3 bases and J shed 3 bases, with 15 bases lying between them. CDR3 in amino acids: CASSFSGTLVYEQYF. CDR3 DNA sequence: TGTGCCAGCAGCTTTTCCGGGACGTTGGTCTACGAGCAGTACTTC.

This clonotype was detected ten times or more. The chain carries TRBV19 and TRBJ1-2, with TRBD1 matching over 9 bases. The CDR3 is 15 residues long. The ends lost 6 bases at V and 4 bases at J; junction bases unmatched: 9. In germline, CDR1 is LNHDA, CDR2 SQIVND (reference sequence). The CDR3 loop is CASRTGQGLGYGYTF. CDR3 bases: TGTGCCAGTAGGACCGGACAGGGGTTGGGCTATGGCTACACCTTC.

This clonotype has a count of ten or more. The rearrangement uses TRBV5-1 and TRBJ2-2, with D possibly being TRBD1 (5 bases). Per germline, CDR1 SGHRS and CDR2 YFSETQ. Trimming removed 4 bases from V and 7 bases from J, with 11 bases in between. CDR3 length: 13 residues. The CDR3 loop is CASSTSGIGELFF. For the CDR3, the DNA is TGCGCCAGCAGCACCTCAGGGATCGGGGAGCTGTTTTTT.

This clonotype was picked up many times. This sequence joins TRBV20-1 and TRBJ2-7; D is unclear. CDR3 size: 11 residues. CDR1 and CDR2 from the germline V gene are DFQATT and SNEGSKA (reference sequence). The V gene lost 0 bases and the J gene lost 2 bases, with 2 bases spanning the gap. The CDR3 loop reads CSAREAYEQYF. CDR3 sequence (DNA): TGCAGTGCTAGAGAGGCCTACGAGCAGTACTTC.

This clonotype has ten or more counts. The chain links TRBV2 to TRBJ1-5; D is unclear. This CDR3 region has 15 residues. Looked up from germline, CDR1 is SNHLY and CDR2 is FYNNEI. Trimming shortened V by 4 bases and J by 3 bases, and 13 bases separated the two germline ends. For the CDR3, the DNA is TGTGCCAGCAGTGTGTCGGGGATTCCCAATCAGCCCCAGCATTTT. Its protein is CASSVSGIPNQPQHF.

This clonotype was observed many times. The rearrangement joins TRBV12-3 or TRBV12-4 to TRBJ2-2; no clear D. V lost 8 bases to trimming and J lost 4 bases, with 5 bases between them. The CDR3 loop spans 11 amino acids. The CDR3 sequence: CASCRTGELFF. In DNA form, the CDR3 reads TGTGCCAGCTGTCGCACCGGGGAGCTGTTTTTT.

This rearrangement joins TRBV7-6 to TRBJ2-7, with D uncertain. CDR1 is SGHVS and CDR2 is FNYEAQ in the germline V gene. The CDR3 has 14 amino acids. CDR3 region: CARAAPMGYYEQYF. The CDR3, as DNA: TGTGCTAGAGCAGCCCCCATGGGCTACTACGAGCAGTACTTC.

This clonotype has a handful of counts. This chain uses TRBV10-1 with TRBJ2-6; a weak D match, TRBD1 (7 bases). The germline V gene has CDR1 WNHNN and CDR2 SYGVQD (reference sequence). This CDR3 is built from 19 residues. Between the trimmed V and J ends, which lost 8 bases and 0 bases, there was a span of 23 bases. CDR3 nucleotide sequence: TGCGCCAGCCCCAGTGAGGTCGGAGGGGGCCGCTCTGGGGCCAACGTCCTGACTTTC. This gives the protein CASPSEVGGGRSGANVLTF.

The table lists this clonotype with a few counts. The V and J genes are TRBV5-6 and TRBJ2-5, with D possibly being TRBD2 (5 bases). The germline V and J ends were trimmed by 4 bases and 4 bases, with 8 bases remaining between them. The germline V gene encodes CDR1 SGHDT and CDR2 YYEEEE. The CDR3 is made up of 12 amino acids. CDR3 sequence reads: CASSRRRETQYF. CDR3 DNA: TGTGCCAGCAGCAGGAGGAGAGAGACCCAGTACTTC. Together with reference TRBV5-6 and TRBJ2-5, the CDR3 gives the full variable domain: DAGVTQSPTHLIKTRGQQVTLRCSPKSGHDTVSWYQQALGQGPQFIFQYYEEEERQRGNFPDRFSGHQFPNYSSELNVNALLLGDSALYLCASSRRRETQYFGPGTRLLVL.

This clonotype was seen a few times. The rearrangement uses TRBV20-1 and TRBJ2-7; D is undetermined. Trimming took 3 bases from V and 5 from J, leaving 8 bases between them. The CDR3 loop spans 11 amino acids. CDR1 is DFQATT, CDR2 SNEGSKA, per germline (reference sequence). CDR3 region: CSASRINEQYF. DNA of the CDR3: TGCAGTGCTAGTAGGATTAACGAGCAGTACTTC.

This clonotype was detected ten times or more. V is TRBV19 and J is TRBJ1-1; D gene unclear. Germline assignment: CDR1 LNHDA and CDR2 SQIVND (reference sequence). V lost 3 bases and J lost 2, with 7 bases in between. The CDR3 totals 13 residues. The CDR3 loop reads CASSIWGNTEAFF. CDR3 sequence (DNA): TGTGCCAGTAGTATCTGGGGAAACACTGAAGCTTTCTTT.

Ten or more counts support this clonotype. The CDR3 DNA reads TGCGCCAGCAGTGACCCGGGCGCTAGAGTGAACACTGAAGCTTTCTTT. Protein product: CASSDPGARVNTEAFF. This chain connects TRBV10-2 to TRBJ1-1; D is uncertain. Germline-derived CDR1 and CDR2 are WSHSY and SAAADI. The CDR3 has 16 residues. The V end lost 3 bases, the J end lost 0 bases, and 14 bases lay between the germline ends.

Many counts were recorded for this clonotype. The chain links TRBV2 to TRBJ2-5; D is unclear. The CDR3 runs 12 residues. Germline CDR1 and CDR2: SNHLY and FYNNEI. The V end lost 6 bases, the J end lost 2 bases, and 7 bases lay between the germline ends. The CDR3 is CASRGRQETQYF. DNA of the CDR3: TGTGCCAGCAGGGGAAGGCAAGAGACCCAGTACTTC.

The sample holds a few counts of this clonotype. The genes are TRBV12-3 or TRBV12-4 and TRBJ1-1; 12 nucleotides align to TRBD1. The junction had 11 bases not matched to a gene; V was cut back by 6 bases and J by 0 bases. The CDR3 spans 18 residues. The CDR3, as DNA: TGTGCCAGCAGACCACCCCCGGGACAGGGGGCAGTGAACACTGAAGCTTTCTTT. Residues: CASRPPPGQGAVNTEAFF.

This chain links TRBV6-5 with TRBJ1-1; perhaps TRBD1 as D (5 bases). Germline CDR1 and CDR2: MNHEY and SVGAGI. The CDR3 totals 14 residues. V was cut by 0 bases and J by 4 bases, with 9 bases left in between. The CDR3 sequence is CASSYSTAGTEAFF. The CDR3 coding sequence is TGTGCCAGCAGTTACTCGACAGCTGGCACTGAAGCTTTCTTT.

This clonotype was counted at least ten times. V is TRBV29-1 and J is TRBJ1-2, with D perhaps TRBD1 (5 bases). The germline gives CDR1 SQVTM, CDR2 ANQGSEA. The CDR3 runs to 13 residues. The V gene lost 4 bases and the J gene lost 3 bases, with 12 bases spanning the gap. CDR3 nucleotide sequence: TGCAGCGTTGCCGCAGGGTCGGACTATGGCTACACCTTC. Translation gives CSVAAGSDYGYTF.

This rearrangement joins TRBV9 to TRBJ1-1, with TRBD1 identical over 9 bases. Germline trimming cut 5 bases from V and 1 base from J; bases unmatched to any gene: 6. CDR3 size: 15 residues. CDR1 and CDR2 from the germline V gene are SGDLS and YYNGEE. CDR3 sequence (DNA): TGTGCCAGCAGGGTACAGGGGGCGAAGAACACTGAAGCTTTCTTT. It specifies CASRVQGAKNTEAFF.

This clonotype was recorded at least ten times. This chain links TRBV12-3 or TRBV12-4 with TRBJ2-7; maybe TRBD1 (6 bases). This CDR3 region has 14 residues. Trimming left V 5 bases short and J 3 bases short, with 14 bases between. CDR3 loop: CASSPSGTSYEQYF. The CDR3 DNA reads TGTGCCAGCAGTCCCTCCGGGACAAGCTACGAGCAGTACTTC.

Remarks on this clonotype: Given a much more abundant clone one base away, this may be a read error. CDR3 residues: CSAQTERRYTEAFF. The CDR3 DNA reads TGCAGTGCCCAGACTGAGCGGCGGTACACTGAAGCTTTCTTT. The gene calls are TRBV20-1 and TRBJ1-1; D is undetermined. Germline V gene data show CDR1 as DFQATT and CDR2 as SNEGSKA (reference sequence). Trimming shortened V by 6 bases and J by 3 bases, and 17 bases separated the two germline ends. There are 14 residues in the CDR3.

Worth noting for this clonotype: A much larger clone sits a single nucleotide away, making a read error possible. The chain recombines TRBV7-2 with TRBJ1-4, with D unresolved. This CDR3 has 15 amino acids. Germline CDR1 reads SGHTA; CDR2 reads FQGNSA. CDR3 sequence: CASILGSSTNEKLFF. Here the CDR3 DNA reads TGTGCCAGCATCTTAGGGAGCTCAACTAATGAAAAACTGTTTTTT.

This chain connects TRBV7-9 to TRBJ2-3, with 7 positions matching TRBD1. Looked up from germline, CDR1 is SEHNR and CDR2 is FQNEAQ (reference sequence). This CDR3 is 14 amino acids long. V lost 8 bases, J lost 0 bases, and 5 bases stayed unmatched. In nucleotides, the CDR3 is TGTGCCAGCTCAAACAGGGGTAGCACAGATACGCAGTATTTT. This encodes CASSNRGSTDTQYF.

This clonotype was seen at least ten times. The chain joins TRBV29-1 to TRBJ2-5, with 10 positions matching TRBD2. The CDR3 contains 16 residues. The germline gives CDR1 SQVTM, CDR2 ANQGSEA. V was pared by 0 bases and J by 5 bases, with 9 bases of the junction left unmatched. The CDR3 DNA reads TGCAGCGTTGAAGATTGGAGCGGGGGGGCCTGGGAGACCCAGTACTTC. It translates to CSVEDWSGGAWETQYF.

As concerns this clonotype: A much larger clone differs by one base, so this may be a read error. The chain joins TRBV10-1 to TRBJ2-2; tentatively, D is TRBD2 (5 bases). Trimming removed 8 bases from V and 6 bases from J, with 13 bases in between. The CDR3 has 13 amino acids. Germline V gene data show CDR1 as WNHNN and CDR2 as SYGVQD (reference sequence). The CDR3 DNA is TGCGCCAGCGGGGAGAGGGCCTCCGGGGAGCTGTTTTTT. Translating it yields CASGERASGELFF.

The chain links TRBV9 to TRBJ1-6; TRBD1 might be the D (5 bases). The CDR3 totals 16 residues. The germline V gene encodes CDR1 SGDLS and CDR2 YYNGEE. V lost 4 bases, J lost 4 bases, and 15 bases lay in between. In nucleotides, the CDR3 is TGTGCCAGCAGCCCAGGGCACGGCGGATATAATTCACCCCTCCACTTT. Its protein is CASSPGHGGYNSPLHF.

The J gene is TRBJ1-4, the V gene TRBV10-3; the D is unclear. The length of the CDR3 is 14 residues. V dropped 7 bases and J dropped 7 bases, with 16 bases sitting between them. Germline loops: CDR1 ENHRY, CDR2 SYGVKD. CDR3 sequence: CAIITTAEGEKLFF. CDR3 sequence (DNA): TGTGCCATCATCACGACCGCGGAGGGTGAAAAACTGTTTTTT.

This rearrangement joins TRBV25-1 to TRBJ1-2; D is undetermined. The CDR3 totals 16 residues. Trimming took 5 bases from V and 2 from J, leaving 18 bases between them. CDR1 MGHDK and CDR2 SYGVNS come from the germline V gene. The CDR3 DNA reads as TGTGCCAGCAGTTACTCTGTCGGACGTCAGAACTATGGCTACACCTTC. Protein sequence: CASSYSVGRQNYGYTF.

V and J are TRBV2 and TRBJ2-7, with 7 positions matching TRBD2. Trimming took 6 bases from V and 2 from J; bases not matched to a gene: 7. Germline values: CDR1 SNHLY, CDR2 FYNNEI. CDR3 length equals 14 residues. The CDR3 DNA reads TGTGCCAGCAGATTTGGGCGGGAGACCTACGAGCAGTACTTC. It yields the protein CASRFGRETYEQYF.

This clonotype turned up a few times. The J gene is TRBJ1-1, the V gene TRBV19; D may be TRBD1 (5 bases). Germline lookup yields CDR1 LNHDA and CDR2 SQIVND (reference sequence). The CDR3 is 12 residues long. V lost 8 bases, J lost 4 bases, and 11 bases lay in between. This chain's CDR3 is CASRWGGTEAFF. As DNA, the CDR3 is TGTGCCAGTCGCTGGGGGGGCACTGAAGCTTTCTTT.